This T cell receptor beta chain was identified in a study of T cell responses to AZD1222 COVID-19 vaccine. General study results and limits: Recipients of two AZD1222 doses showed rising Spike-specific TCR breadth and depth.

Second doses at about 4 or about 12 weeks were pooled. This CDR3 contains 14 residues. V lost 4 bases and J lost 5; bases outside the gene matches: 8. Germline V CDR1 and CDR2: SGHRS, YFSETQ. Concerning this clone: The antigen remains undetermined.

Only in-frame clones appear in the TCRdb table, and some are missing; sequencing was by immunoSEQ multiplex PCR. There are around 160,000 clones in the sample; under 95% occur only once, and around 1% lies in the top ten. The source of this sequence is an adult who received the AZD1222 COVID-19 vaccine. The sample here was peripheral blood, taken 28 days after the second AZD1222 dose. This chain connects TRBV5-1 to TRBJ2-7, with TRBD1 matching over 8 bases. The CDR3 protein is CASSPGQVGDEQYF. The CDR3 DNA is TGCGCCAGCAGCCCGGGACAGGTAGGCGACGAGCAGTACTTC.